A single sample gave rise to the 14 T cell receptor beta chains below, sequenced in a study of tumor-infiltrating lymphocytes in primary liver carcinoma. The template, approximately 500 ng total RNA, yielded TCR beta cDNA made with a constant-region primer. TCR beta libraries came from three nested multiplex PCR rounds using slightly modified ARM-PCR. PCR rounds one and two used TRBV1-TRBV30 forward primers with a C-beta reverse primer for around 10 cycles each. From the multiplex PCR reads, TCRdb called clonotypes with MiXCR, one entry per CDR3 protein. There are about 59,000 distinct CDR3 sequences in the sample; just over 70% occur only once, and 57% lies in the top ten. DNA and RNA were both co-extracted from around 20-30 mg of bulk tissue that had not been sorted. Source material: liver tumor tissue from sampling region 2. Documented subset: tumor region T2, inferior pole. The receptor source for this set is a middle-aged man with primary liver carcinoma and hepatitis B virus infection.

This clonotype was found many times. The rearrangement uses TRBV5-1 and TRBJ2-5; TRBD2 matches 9 bases. V trimming: 3 bases; J trimming: 4 bases; junction bases outside the gene matches: 7. The CDR3 runs to 15 residues. The germline V gene encodes CDR1 SGHRS and CDR2 YFSETQ. CDR3 region: CASSYIAGAGETQYF. CDR3 DNA sequence: TGCGCCAGCAGCTATATAGCGGGAGCCGGAGAGACCCAGTACTTC.

At least ten counts were recorded for this clonotype. This CDR3 is missing its conserved last phenylalanine or tryptophan, likely due to a read error. The CDR3 loop is CSAGFNYEQYL. In nucleotides, the CDR3 is TGCAGCGCAGGGTTCAACTACGAGCAGTACCTC. The V gene is TRBV29-1, the J gene TRBJ2-7; tentatively, D is TRBD1 (5 bases). V lost 7 bases, J lost 3 bases, and 10 bases lay in between. CDR1 SQVTM and CDR2 ANQGSEA come from the germline V gene. The CDR3 sequence is 11 residues long.

A remark on this clonotype: A junction end diverges from the germline sequence, so it may reflect a read error. This chain connects TRBV5-1 to TRBJ2-7, with D tentatively TRBD1 (5 bases). The CDR3 has 14 residues. Germline V gene data show CDR1 as SGHRS and CDR2 as YFSETQ. CDR3 sequence reads: CTSSLQDPSYEQYF. CDR3 bases: TGCACCAGCAGCCTACAGGACCCGTCCTACGAGCAGTACTTC.

About this clonotype itself: The conserved phenylalanine or tryptophan normally closing the CDR3 is absent here, so this likely arose from a read error. The rearrangement joins TRBV30 to TRBJ2-1; 11 nucleotides line up with TRBD2. Germline-derived CDR1 and CDR2 are GTSNPN and SVGIG (reference sequence). The CDR3 consists of 18 residues. J gave up 7 bases and V 4 bases, and 18 bases lay outside the gene matches. CDR3 protein: CAWIGDTSGSLWSNEQFS. CDR3 coding DNA: TGTGCCTGGATAGGGGATACTAGCGGGAGCTTATGGTCGAATGAGCAGTTCTCC.

This clonotype was observed a handful of times. This clone may be a read error of a much larger clone one base away. This rearrangement joins TRBV5-4 to TRBJ2-5; D remains ambiguous. The CDR3 covers 12 residues. Looked up from germline, CDR1 is SGHNT and CDR2 is YYREEE (reference sequence). The V end lost 0 bases, the J end lost 14 bases, and 14 bases lay between the germline ends. Written as DNA, the CDR3 is TGTGCCAGCAGCTTGGTCAAGGCCGTCAAATACTTC. It is translated as CASSLVKAVKYF.

The chain combines TRBV5-1 with TRBJ1-3; maybe TRBD1 (5 bases). Germline V gene data show CDR1 as SGHRS and CDR2 as YFSETQ. The CDR3 is 15 residues long. The V end was cut by 9 bases, the J end by 4 bases, with 20 bases between. The CDR3 DNA reads TGCGCCAATAGCCAAAACAGGAATACAGGAAACACCATATATTTT. Translation: CANSQNRNTGNTIYF.

In regard to this clonotype: A much larger clonotype is one base distant, so this may be a read error. The chain has TRBV28 and TRBJ2-1; TRBD2 is a possible D gene (5 bases). V lost 4 bases and J 15 bases, leaving 13 bases between the germline ends. This CDR3 has 11 amino acids. Germline assignment: CDR1 MDHEN and CDR2 SYDVKM. CDR3 coding DNA: TGTGCCAGCAGTTCGCGACGCGGGCTGTTCTTC. Protein sequence: CASSSRRGLFF.

Points on this clonotype: Sequence at one end of the junction differs from germline and may be a read error. The V and J genes are TRBV11-2 and TRBJ2-5; no clear D. The CDR3 consists of 18 residues. CDR1 is SGHAT and CDR2 is FQNNGV in the germline V gene. The CDR3 spells CASSLARLALGKKETQHF. The DNA of the CDR3 is TGTGCCAGCAGCTTAGCGAGGCTGGCCTTGGGAAAAAAAGAGACCCAGCACTTC.

Comment on this clonotype: At one of its ends the junction is not consistent with the germline gene, which may arise from a read error. The chain joins TRBV4-2 to TRBJ1-1; tentatively, D is TRBD1 (5 bases). The germline V gene has CDR1 LGHNA and CDR2 YNFKEQ. The CDR3 contains 17 residues. This CDR3 is CTSSQEYGQGFWTEALF. Written as DNA, the CDR3 is TGTACCAGCAGCCAAGAGTACGGGCAGGGTTTTTGGACTGAAGCTCTCTTT.

As concerns this clonotype: The junction departs from germline at one end; a sequencing error may be responsible. The rearrangement joins TRBV6-2 or TRBV6-3 to TRBJ2-4; D possibly corresponds to TRBD2 (6 bases). The CDR3 contains 14 residues. Germline V gene data show CDR1 as MNHEY and CDR2 as SVGEGT. This chain's CDR3 is CASSLELAINIQYF. The CDR3 DNA follows: TGTGCCAGCAGTTTGGAACTAGCCATAAACATTCAGTATTTC.

Note on this clonotype: Just one base apart from a much larger clone, this may be a read error. The J gene is TRBJ2-5, the V gene TRBV5-1; D gene unclear. The CDR3 extends over 16 amino acids. Germline-derived CDR1 and CDR2 are SGHRS and YFSETQ. V gave up 0 bases and J gave up 1 base, with 13 bases separating them. DNA for the CDR3: TGCGCCAGCAGCTTGGAAGCCAATTCACTCCAAGAGACCCAGTACTTC. Protein: CASSLEANSLQETQYF.

This clonotype was seen a single time. Just one base apart from a much larger clone, this may be a read error. The chain carries TRBV6-6 and TRBJ2-7; 9 nucleotides align to TRBD1. CDR3 length: 17 amino acids. Trimming at V came to 6 bases and at J to 4 bases, leaving 16 bases not matched to a gene. Germline CDR1 MNHNY, CDR2 SVGAGI (reference sequence). CDR3 bases: TGTGCCAGCAGCCCTGGACTAAACAGGGGGCAGAAGTACGAGCAGTACTTC. Amino acids: CASSPGLNRGQKYEQYF.

Comments on this clonotype: A much larger clone is a single base away; this may be a read error. The CDR3 DNA follows: TGTGCCAGCAGCCCCAGTAGCTGGCAGTCAATTAGCATAGATACGCAGTATTTT. It is translated as CASSPSSWQSISIDTQYF. This rearrangement joins TRBV7-9 to TRBJ2-3; no clear D gene. This CDR3 is built from 18 residues. CDR1 is SEHNR and CDR2 is FQNEAQ in the germline V gene (reference sequence).

Comments on this clonotype: This clone may be a read error of a much larger clone one base away. The chain recombines TRBV5-1 with TRBJ2-3; TRBD2 aligns across 9 bases. CDR3 size: 16 residues. With 2 bases clipped from V and 5 bases from J, the junction kept 9 bases outside the gene matches. Germline V lookup: CDR1 SGHRS, CDR2 YFSETQ. The CDR3 spells CASSFLAGINKDTQYF. Written as DNA, the CDR3 is TGCGCCAGCAGCTTCCTAGCGGGAATTAACAAAGATACGCAGTATTTT.